The 3 T cell receptor beta chains below all came from one sample that was sequenced in a study of control samples from healthy donors and cancer patients (dated by TCRdb to the early 2020s). Libraries were prepared through the immunoSEQ multiplex PCR assay. In its TCRdb copy, this immuneACCESS table keeps in-frame sequences only and misses some clones. Where compared with another copy, unresolved V genes explain less than half of these, and the others have no known cause. This sample lists 70,000 to 85,000 clones; about 79% were detected once. Under 14% of the sample goes to the ten largest clones. Sample: PBMCs. These receptors all stem from a man between 60 and 75 years old with head and neck cancer.

The chain combines TRBV5-1 with TRBJ2-7, with D unclear. This CDR3 is built from 12 residues. The V gene's germline CDR1 is SGHRS and CDR2 YFSETQ. With 0 bases removed from V and 5 bases from J, the gap between germline ends came to 6 bases. In DNA, the CDR3 is TGCGCCAGCAGCTTGGAGTCAGACGAGCAGTACTTC. As protein: CASSLESDEQYF.

The chain employs TRBV24-1 and TRBJ2-5; TRBD1 agrees at 10 bases. The CDR3 covers 16 residues. Germline values: CDR1 KGHDR, CDR2 SFDVKD. After removal of 4 bases from V and 2 bases from J, the junction contained 6 bases not matched to a gene. This chain's CDR3 is CATSEAGTGEQETQYF. Written as DNA, the CDR3 is TGTGCCACCAGTGAGGCCGGGACAGGGGAACAAGAGACCCAGTACTTC.

The chain joins TRBV30 to TRBJ2-7; D unclear. CDR3 size: 11 residues. Trimming pared 2 bases from V and 7 bases from J, leaving 9 bases between. The germline CDR1 and CDR2 sequences are GTSNPN and SVGIG (reference sequence). The CDR3 DNA reads TGTGCCTGGAGTACCCAGCTTGAGCAGTACTTC. Translated: CAWSTQLEQYF.